The clone carrying this T cell receptor beta chain was seen only a few times. No antigen is known for it. The sample is drawn from a study of T cell repertoires in cytomegalovirus infection. Study details: Indications came from public TCR beta signatures; they pointed to CMV infection and to a matching HLA type.

TCRdb itself ran the reads through MiXCR, one entry per CDR3 protein. Here the sample spans roughly 630,000 distinct CDR3 sequences, approximately 24% being singletons. The ends lost 5 bases at V and 0 bases at J; junction bases unmatched: 7. This CDR3 region has 17 residues. The germline CDR1 and CDR2 sequences are SNHLY and FYNNEI. Study observations and caveats: The response measured ex vivo was dominated by TCR beta clonotypes (HLA-C-restricted and CMV-specific). CMV carriers having the relevant HLA were flagged by cumulative public TCR beta family frequency.

The gene calls are TRBV2 and TRBJ2-6; TRBD1 aligns across 7 bases. This receptor was obtained from a human donor in good health (CMV status not recorded). Some clones in this sample may be carry-over from other donors' samples. Material: CD8+ T cells from PBMCs. The CDR3 sequence is CASSLRTGASGANVLTF. In DNA form, the CDR3 reads TGTGCCAGCAGTTTGAGGACAGGCGCCTCTGGGGCCAACGTCCTGACTTTC. The full variable domain, completed using reference TRBV2 and TRBJ2-6, is EPEVTQTPSHQVTQMGQEVILRCVPISNHLYFYWYRQILGQKVEFLVSFYNNEISEKSEIFDDQFSVERPDGSNFTLKIRSTKLEDSAMYFCASSLRTGASGANVLTFGAGSRLTVL.